This is a list of T cell receptor beta chains from one sample in a study of cytomegalovirus exposure and HLA in healthy donors. TCRdb's copy holds only in-frame clones and misses some; the assay was immunoSEQ multiplex PCR. The sample shows some 120,000 clones, more than 70% of them seen only once. The sequenced material came from PBMCs. Receptor source: a woman between 50 and 59 years old in good health and CMV-seropositive. CDR3s include the opening cysteine and the closing phenylalanine or tryptophan. Fields, in order: CDR3 protein, CDR3 DNA, clone size, J gene, D gene, V gene. D genes are given only for firm matches. Clone size, where shown, is once, few, many, or a class for clones that have expanded.

CASSQPGTNQETQYF	TGTGCCAGCAGCCAACCCGGGACTAACCAAGAGACCCAGTACTTC	.	TRBJ2-5	TRBD2	TRBV14
CASSLDPGFPYEQYF	TGTGCCAGCAGCTTAGATCCGGGGTTCCCCTACGAGCAGTACTTC	.	TRBJ2-7	.	TRBV7-2
CASSLGTSGSMGDYEQYF	TGCGCCAGCAGCTTGGGGACTAGCGGGAGTATGGGCGACTACGAGCAGTACTTC	.	TRBJ2-7	TRBD2	TRBV5-1
CASSRQAGGAADTQYF	TGCGCCAGCAGCCGGCAAGCGGGGGGGGCCGCAGATACGCAGTATTTT	.	TRBJ2-3	TRBD2	TRBV4-3
CASSQGQGGDTQYF	TGCGCCAGCAGCCAGGGACAGGGTGGAGATACGCAGTATTTT	.	TRBJ2-3	TRBD1	TRBV4-3
CSVDRGSYGYTF	TGCAGCGTTGATAGGGGAAGTTATGGCTACACCTTC	.	TRBJ1-2	.	TRBV29-1
CASSLSPGTGGGGELFF	TGCGCCAGCAGCTTGTCACCCGGGACAGGGGGCGGCGGGGAGCTGTTTTTT	.	TRBJ2-2	TRBD1	TRBV5-1
CASNQQGHYGYTF	TGTGCCAGCAACCAACAGGGGCACTATGGCTACACCTTC	.	TRBJ1-2	TRBD1	TRBV6-6
CATSRDQESRGGANTQYF	TGTGCCACCAGCAGAGATCAGGAGTCTAGAGGGGGGGCGAATACGCAGTATTTT	.	TRBJ2-3	.	TRBV15
CSVWTGDEKLFF	TGCAGCGTTTGGACAGGGGATGAAAAACTGTTTTTT	.	TRBJ1-4	TRBD1	TRBV29-1
CASSLQGDEQFF	TGTGCCAGCAGCTTACAAGGGGATGAGCAGTTCTTC	few	TRBJ2-1	.	TRBV11-1
CAWRPPGLAGGEQYF	TGTGCCTGGAGGCCGCCGGGACTAGCGGGAGGGGAGCAGTACTTC	.	TRBJ2-5	TRBD2	TRBV30
CASSLDRLDTEAFF	TGTGCCAGCAGCTTGGATAGACTGGACACTGAAGCTTTCTTT	few	TRBJ1-1	.	TRBV5-6
CASSVGGKFDTEAFF	TGTGCCAGCAGCGTCGGAGGAAAGTTCGACACTGAAGCTTTCTTT	.	TRBJ1-1	.	TRBV9
CASSFPGGGRTEAFF	TGTGCCAGCAGTTTCCCGGGAGGGGGTAGGACTGAAGCTTTCTTT	.	TRBJ1-1	.	TRBV28
CASPWGQFTDTQYF	TGTGCCAGCCCCTGGGGACAGTTCACAGATACGCAGTATTTT	.	TRBJ2-3	.	TRBV21-1
CASSLGLSGRSYEQFF	TGCGCCAGCAGCTTGGGTCTTAGCGGGAGGTCGTATGAGCAGTTCTTC	once	TRBJ2-1	TRBD2	TRBV5-1
CASSEEGHTLWGYTF	TGTGCCAGCAGTGAGGAAGGACACACCTTATGGGGCTACACCTTC	.	TRBJ1-2	.	TRBV6-1
CASLDRGYEQYF	TGTGCCAGCCTGGACAGGGGCTACGAGCAGTACTTC	.	TRBJ2-7	TRBD1	TRBV2
CASSQKRGHSGYTF	TGCGCCAGCAGTCAAAAAAGGGGGCATTCTGGCTACACCTTC	.	TRBJ1-2	TRBD1	TRBV23-1
CASQTGDGNTGELFF	TGCGCCAGTCAGACAGGGGATGGGAACACCGGGGAGCTGTTTTTT	few	TRBJ2-2	TRBD1	TRBV10-1
CTSSQESATSGTETQYF	TGCACCAGCAGCCAAGAAAGCGCGACTAGCGGGACGGAGACCCAGTACTTC	.	TRBJ2-5	.	TRBV1
CASSVGGTGVGEQYF	TGTGCCAGCAGCGTAGGCGGGACAGGGGTAGGCGAGCAGTACTTC	.	TRBJ2-7	TRBD1	TRBV9
CAWEGQGRTTDTQYF	TGTGCCTGGGAAGGACAGGGCCGGACCACAGATACGCAGTATTTT	.	TRBJ2-3	TRBD1	TRBV30
CASNGGAQNTEAFF	TGTGCCAGTAACGGGGGGGCCCAGAACACTGAAGCTTTCTTT	.	TRBJ1-1	.	TRBV19
CASSPQGVGTEAFF	TGTGCCAGCAGCCCGCAGGGCGTCGGCACTGAAGCTTTCTTT	.	TRBJ1-1	.	TRBV7-2
CASSHRLSEQFF	TGCGCCAGCAGCCACCGTCTGAGTGAGCAGTTCTTC	once	TRBJ2-1	.	TRBV4-3
CASSQSGGTGSEKLFF	TGCGCCAGCAGCCAGTCCGGTGGGACAGGGTCTGAAAAACTGTTTTTT	.	TRBJ1-4	TRBD1	TRBV4-3
CASSPRLAGETYNEQFF	TGTGCCAGCAGCCCGAGACTAGCGGGGGAGACCTACAATGAGCAGTTCTTC	.	TRBJ2-1	TRBD2	TRBV4-2
CASSGRGPNEKLFF	TGTGCCAGTAGTGGTAGGGGCCCTAATGAAAAACTGTTTTTT	.	TRBJ1-4	.	TRBV19
CASSLAGQGARETQYF	TGTGCCAGCAGCCTGGCGGGACAGGGGGCGCGGGAGACCCAGTACTTC	.	TRBJ2-5	TRBD1	TRBV5-8
CASSKQGGQYEQYF	TGCGCCAGCAGCAAGCAAGGAGGACAGTACGAGCAGTACTTC	few	TRBJ2-7	.	TRBV5-1
CASSQDSRLAGVGGEQFF	TGTGCCAGCAGCCAAGATAGCAGGCTAGCGGGAGTTGGGGGTGAGCAGTTCTTC	once	TRBJ2-1	TRBD2	TRBV4-2
CASSGRGYEQYF	TGTGCCAGCAGCGGGAGGGGCTACGAGCAGTACTTC	.	TRBJ2-7	TRBD2	TRBV2
CASSFSGGEAFF	TGTGCCAGCAGCTTCTCAGGGGGCGAAGCTTTCTTT	.	TRBJ1-1	TRBD1	TRBV7-9
CASSELPYEQYF	TGTGCCAGCAGTGAACTTCCCTACGAGCAGTACTTC	.	TRBJ2-7	.	TRBV2
CASSYSRVAGADEQYF	TGTGCCAGCAGTTACTCGAGGGTAGCGGGAGCCGACGAGCAGTACTTC	.	TRBJ2-7	TRBD2	TRBV6-5
CASSPTGGLHRPQHF	TGTGCCAGCAGTCCTACAGGGGGCCTCCATCGGCCCCAGCATTTT	.	TRBJ1-5	TRBD1	TRBV7-2
CASSPTWWDRNTEAFF	TGTGCCAGCAGCCCAACATGGTGGGACAGAAACACTGAAGCTTTCTTT	.	TRBJ1-1	TRBD1	TRBV11-2
CASSSRVSTDTQYF	TGTGCCAGCAGCTCCAGGGTCAGCACAGATACGCAGTATTTT	once	TRBJ2-3	.	TRBV7-2
CASSRGQEAGELFF	TGTGCCAGCAGCAGGGGACAGGAGGCCGGGGAGCTGTTTTTT	.	TRBJ2-2	TRBD1	TRBV7-9
CASSPGTGSYEQYF	TGTGCCAGCTCACCGGGGACAGGCTCCTACGAGCAGTACTTC	.	TRBJ2-7	TRBD1	TRBV18
CASNPGKWNTEAFF	TGTGCCAGTAATCCAGGGAAGTGGAACACTGAAGCTTTCTTT	.	TRBJ1-1	.	TRBV19
CASSPGTGNYGYTF	TGTGCCAGCAGTCCCGGGACAGGGAACTATGGCTACACCTTC	.	TRBJ1-2	TRBD1	TRBV27
CASTLGTGTYEQYF	TGTGCCAGCACCCTAGGGACAGGGACCTACGAGCAGTACTTC	.	TRBJ2-7	TRBD1	TRBV6-5